This T cell receptor (beta chain) was sequenced for a study of blood T cell repertoires in COVID-19. The wider study: The United States, Italy and Spain provided the acute and convalescent COVID-19 samples. PBMCs, B-cell-depleted T cells, or T cells provided the cDNA or gDNA that made up the material.

The repertoire was sequenced with immunoSEQ multiplex PCR; TCRdb's copy has only in-frame clones and lacks some. The table includes under 250,000 clones, around nine tenths detected once. The CDR3 has 16 residues. The trim removed 6 bases at V and 0 bases at J, leaving 8 bases unmatched. Germline V gives CDR1 LNHDA, CDR2 SQIVND (reference sequence). The chain recombines TRBV19 with TRBJ1-2; TRBD1 matches 9 bases. The source is a woman in her fifties or sixties who had recovered from COVID-19. Input material: peripheral blood. CDR3 region: CASRVQGQGPNYGYTF. CDR3 DNA sequence: TGTGCCAGTAGGGTACAGGGACAGGGACCTAACTATGGCTACACCTTC.